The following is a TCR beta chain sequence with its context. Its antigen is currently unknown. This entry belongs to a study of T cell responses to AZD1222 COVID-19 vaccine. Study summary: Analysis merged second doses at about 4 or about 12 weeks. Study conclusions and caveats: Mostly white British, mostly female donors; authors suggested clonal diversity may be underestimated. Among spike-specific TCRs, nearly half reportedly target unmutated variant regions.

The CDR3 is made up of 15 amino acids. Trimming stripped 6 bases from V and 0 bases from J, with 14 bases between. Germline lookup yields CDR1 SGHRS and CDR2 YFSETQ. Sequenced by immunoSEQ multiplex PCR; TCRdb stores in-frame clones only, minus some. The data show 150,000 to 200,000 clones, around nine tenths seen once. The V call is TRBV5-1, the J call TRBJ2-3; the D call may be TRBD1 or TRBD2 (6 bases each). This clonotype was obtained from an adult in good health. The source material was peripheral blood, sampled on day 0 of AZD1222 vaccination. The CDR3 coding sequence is TGCGCCAGCAATAAGGGCGGGACAAGCACAGATACGCAGTATTTT. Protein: CASNKGGTSTDTQYF.